These 5 T cell receptor beta chains came from one sample sequenced in a study of PD-L1 blockade in urothelial cancer. Sequencing used immunoSEQ multiplex PCR; TCRdb keeps in-frame clones, though not all of them. The table lists 17,000 or so clones, around 87% of them singletons. The specimen comprised PBMCs, sampled around atezolizumab (anti-PD-L1) treatment. These receptors were obtained from a man aged 50-60 years with urothelial cancer.

This clone has more than one count but fewer than ten. A read error may account for a junction end that differs from germline. V gene TRBV5-1 combines with J gene TRBJ1-1; no clear D. Germline CDR1 reads SGHRS; CDR2 reads YFSETQ. The CDR3 has 12 amino acids. This CDR3 reads CASSLGVTEAFF. DNA for the CDR3: TGCGCCAGCAGCTTGGGAGTAACTGAGGCTTTCTTT.

This chain uses TRBV5-6 with TRBJ2-1; 14 bases align to TRBD2. The CDR3 totals 16 residues. CDR1 SGHDT and CDR2 YYEEEE come from the germline V gene. The trim removed 2 bases at V and 10 bases at J, leaving 8 bases unmatched. The CDR3 sequence: CASSLPGLAGVREQFF. The CDR3 coding sequence is TGTGCCAGCAGCTTACCGGGACTAGCGGGAGTACGGGAGCAGTTCTTC.

The chain carries TRBV7-3 and TRBJ2-5, with TRBD2 matching 12 bases. The CDR3 sequence is 15 residues long. Per the germline V gene, CDR1 is SGHTA and CDR2 is FQGTGA. V lost 2 bases, J lost 7 bases, and 5 bases stayed unmatched. The CDR3 loop is CASSLSSGGAGTQYF. The CDR3, as DNA: TGTGCCAGCAGCTTATCTAGCGGGGGGGCGGGGACCCAGTACTTC.

The chain uses TRBV9 and TRBJ2-3; maybe TRBD2 (5 bases). Per germline, CDR1 SGDLS and CDR2 YYNGEE. The CDR3 totals 15 residues. V was cut by 0 bases and J by 2 bases, with 10 bases left in between. CDR3 loop: CASSVATSFTDTQYF. The CDR3 nucleotides read TGTGCCAGCAGCGTAGCTACTAGTTTCACAGATACGCAGTATTTT.

The CDR3 sequence: CASGSSGRTYEQFF. The CDR3 nucleotides are TGTGCCAGCGGGAGTAGCGGGAGAACCTATGAGCAGTTCTTC. The J gene is TRBJ2-1, the V gene TRBV21-1; the tabulated D call, TRBD2, remains unverified against the DNA. TRBV21-1 is flagged as a pseudogene. This CDR3 is built from 14 residues.